This T cell receptor beta chain was profiled in a study of cytomegalovirus exposure and HLA in healthy donors (dated by TCRdb to about 2017). With regard to the full study: An earlier analysis of several hundred of the donors reported more than 250 Gb of sequence data and 100 million to 140 million unique TCR beta sequences from about 179 million T cells. An early release covering about 600 HLA-typed donors comprised about 310 gigabases of sequencing data and approximately 80 million unique TCR sequences. Of the 300 to 500 genotyped donors, 80% to 90% were placed in the genetic ancestry cluster associated with self-reported Caucasian donors. The aim of the study was to test whether cataloging public T cell receptors could identify signatures of past pathogen exposure. Using immunosequencing, the study profiled T cell repertoires from fewer than 850 subjects and related those repertoires to cytomegalovirus serostatus. In addition to the first cohort of approximately 650 subjects, a separate validation cohort of 120 different subjects was used. To predict cytomegalovirus infection status, the study combined high-throughput TCR immunosequencing, statistical association of individual TCRs with disease status, and machine learning. A later analysis re-analyzed previously published TCR beta repertoires from about 600 donors and added high-resolution HLA genotyping to study TCR occurrence patterns. In the later analysis, no new phenotypic data were used to find candidate immune exposures; instead, reliance was placed on TCR beta sequences and their occurrence across donors. To decide whether each TCR beta V gene segment behaved as functional or pseudogenic, an earlier analysis of some 600 of the donors relied on high-throughput TCR beta sequencing. Donor age, sex, ethnicity and CMV serostatus were compiled together with the repertoire data. In a later genetic analysis, genome-wide SNP genotypes for about 65% of the 666 donors were used, and that subset was treated as a discovery cohort. All discovery cohort repertoires had been generated using a single sequencing platform. Both class I and class II loci were covered by HLA typing, at four-digit resolution. The number of typed donors differed by locus: roughly 629-630 for A, B, C, DRB1 and DQB1; some 540 for DQA1; 600 to 610 for DPA1; and some 470 for DPB1. A handful of DR-DQ haplotypes were treated as single units for association and clustering because of strong linkage in the cohort. Among roughly 400 genotyped donors of the cohort, an average of around 240,000 unique TCR beta nucleotide sequences was sequenced per donor, of which about 19% were non-productive.

Points the paper makes about the study in general: When HLA alleles, especially DR and DQ, strongly co-occurred, attributing TCR associations to individual alleles was difficult. The presence/absence analyses assumed that sequencing depth was roughly uniform across donors, and that assumption may not be true. A cluster of highly shared sequence variants was judged likely to be a technical artifact of the sequencing pipeline. The 87-base-pair reads could not distinguish some IMGT-functional V segments, including TRBV6-2 and TRBV6-3, so those segments were excluded. A later analysis reported that several top co-occurrence clusters appeared linked to parvovirus B19, influenza, CMV and Epstein-Barr virus. According to the authors, the approach could potentially be generalized to other disease states and immunological phenotypes. Compared with the roughly 700-donor mean, donors in an Asian-associated ancestry cluster had fewer N-insertions in productive TCRs, according to a later genetic analysis. An association between a missense DCLRE1C variant and V-gene and J-gene trimming of TCR beta chains was found in a later genetic analysis and replicated in an independent cohort. A later analysis found that HLA-associated TCR beta chains were more clonally expanded and had lower generation probabilities than equally common non-associated chains. Linkage disequilibrium might explain the correlated functional status among segregating V segments, but an unknown experimental factor could not be excluded. The only immune exposure information available for the cohort was CMV serostatus. Cytomegalovirus status was reported to be diagnosed by the classifier with high specificity and sensitivity in both the original and validation cohorts. Because HLA typing was unavailable for some donors at each locus, only the typed subset was used in association tests. A few of the identified cytomegalovirus-associated TCR beta chains were confirmed in vitro to be specific for cytomegalovirus antigens. The cohort was sequenced for TCR beta chains only, and without alpha or paired-chain data the features that could be detected were limited. The earlier analysis of approximately 590 of the donors excluded over 15 rarely observed V segments, including chromosome 9 orphons, because counts were too low. In an earlier analysis of about 600 of the donors, most TCR beta V segments appeared in productive rearrangements about 87% or about 30% of the time, broadly matching IMGT annotations. Most TCR sequences were seen in very few donors, while some public TCRs were found in many individuals. According to a later analysis, most CMV-associated TCR beta chains appeared to be HLA-restricted, and the HLA associations seemed to be driven largely by CMV exposure. A total of 150 or so TCR beta chains were listed by the study as associated with cytomegalovirus. In a later analysis, TCR association rates were found to vary across HLA loci, with the most associated TCRs seen for DRB1 alleles and the fewest for HLA-C alleles. At a false discovery rate of 0.05, a later analysis linked under 20,000 TCR beta sequences to specific HLA alleles. A further reported finding was that TCR beta sequences accurately predicted the HLA-A and HLA-B alleles for most subjects in the first cohort.

V is clipped by 4 bases and J by 1 base, and the sequence between their germline boundaries is 11 bases long. Taken from the germline V gene, the CDR1 and CDR2 loops are SGDLS and YYNGEE. The CDR3 numbers 14 residues from cysteine through phenylalanine. Only CDR3 DNA remains: 42 bases, in frame from the first base. This clone was detected only once. Its cognate antigen has yet to be identified. The sample holds no much larger clone one base away, and base qualities are not on file. In total, around 600 healthy bone marrow donors made up the cohort. At the time of sampling, all cohort members were nominally healthy, though unrecorded immune exposures were likely present. The donor was CMV seropositive and belonged to the group of 250 to 300 seropositive cohort members. A peripheral blood sample was collected from each donor, and TCR beta sequencing was performed on peripheral blood mononuclear cells. Genomic DNA extraction from the blood cell samples was performed with the Qiagen DNeasy Blood Extraction Kit.

Libraries came from the immunoSEQ multiplex PCR assay. The multiplex PCR relied on a mix of 60 forward primers for TCR Vbeta segments and 13 reverse primers for TCR Jbeta segments. A multiplex PCR assay on genomic DNA amplified the CDR3 region of rearranged TCR beta genes. Amplified TCR beta libraries were sequenced as 87-base-pair reads on the Illumina HiSeq System. The published analysis was carried out like this. In a later analysis, approximately 74 million unique TCR beta chains were counted across the roughly 610 repertoires, and roughly 11 million of these chains were shared by at least two donors. Raw reads were error-corrected and collapsed into unique sequences by a nearest-neighbor algorithm in which closely related sequences were merged to remove PCR and sequencing errors. CDR3 sequences were aligned to IMGT reference sequences to assign V, D and J gene segments. For a sequence to be retained, a match of at least six nucleotides to both a V gene segment and a J gene segment was required. A rearrangement counted as productive if the CDR3 had no stop codons and remained in frame with V and J, and every other rearrangement counted as non-productive. CDR3 was defined according to IMGT convention as the region running from the second conserved V-encoded cysteine to the conserved J-encoded phenylalanine. Sequences without an unambiguous match to a single V gene segment were excluded from the earlier analysis of 587 of the donors. An earlier analysis of 587 of the donors classified V segments as functional when productive rearrangements were above 56.7% and as segregating when the standard deviation between donors was above 5%. To diagnose cytomegalovirus status from the catalog of TCR beta chain sequences, a statistical classification framework was built. In a later analysis, TCR nucleotide sequences were compared against IMGT/GENE-DB human TR gene sequences so that V and J genes could be assigned. The TCRdist pipeline was used in a later analysis to assign CDR3 sequences and most-parsimonious VDJ recombination scenarios. In a later analysis, every TCR beta chain was defined by the combination of its CDR3 amino acid sequence and its V-gene family, and reads without a unique V-gene family were dropped. In a later analysis, some 600 highly shared, low-generation-probability nucleotide sequences were removed to address suspected cross-contamination and a sequencing artifact. In a later analysis, a clonal expansion index for each public chain was calculated from normalized within-repertoire ranks of inferred template counts. In a later analysis, generation probabilities were computed with a VDJ recombination model fitted to out-of-frame rearrangements, and the resulting probabilities were checked against IGoR. In a later analysis, hypergeometric tests were used to score TCR-TCR, TCR-HLA and TCR-CMV co-occurrence, with a repertoire-size bias correction applied to TCR pairs. A later analysis estimated false discovery rates by permuting HLA or CMV assignments 20 times. In a later analysis, co-occurring TCRs were grouped with DBSCAN, and TCRdist sequence similarity was added when clustering was performed within HLA-allele-positive subsets. Co-occurrence clustering excluded repertoires with fewer than 30,000 or more than 120,000 public chains, plus five with anomalous nucleotide sharing. In TCRdb, the immuneACCESS table is reduced to in-frame sequences with V and J assigned. These tables do not hold every clone; where another copy was compared, an unresolved V gene accounts for under half, and the others remain unexplained. V and J calls and clone size follow that table, whereas D and trimming were derived from the DNA. Present in this sample are about 120,000 clones, about three quarters of which were seen just once. The top ten hold roughly 8.2% of the sample.

The origin of this receptor is a woman in her thirties or forties in good health and CMV-seropositive. Sequenced input: PBMCs. The chain employs TRBV9 and TRBJ1-1; TRBD1 might be the D gene, on 5 matching bases. The CDR3: CASSRGGGNTEAFF. The nucleotides read TGTGCCAGCAGCCGCGGGGGAGGGAACACTGAAGCTTTCTTT.